Below are 2 T cell receptor beta chains sequenced from a single sample in a study of T cells in Graves' hyperthyroidism and ophthalmopathy. Amplified regions were TCR beta CDR3 sequences from RNA transcripts. With the HTBI primer set, the TCR CDR3 went through a first round of RT-PCR. One entry per CDR3 protein results from TCRdb running MiXCR on the multiplex PCR reads. The repertoire consists of under 250,000 distinct CDR3 sequences, with roughly 15% occurring once and the leading ten covering 50%. The specimen was blood. The receptor source for this set is a man aged 50-60 years with Graves' hyperthyroidism.

This chain joins TRBV7-8 and TRBJ2-7; 9 positions agree with TRBD1. The CDR3 has 15 residues. The V segment lost 5 bases and the J segment 3 bases; nucleotides outside the gene matches: 8. Germline V gene sequence: CDR1 SGHVS, CDR2 FQNEAQ. The CDR3 reads CASSNGQGIGYEQYF. The DNA of the CDR3 is TGTGCCAGCAGCAATGGACAGGGGATCGGCTACGAGCAGTACTTC.

This clonotype has more than one count but fewer than ten. V gene TRBV5-8 combines with J gene TRBJ1-2; weak D call: TRBD1 (5 bases). This CDR3 has 13 amino acids. Trimming shortened V by 5 bases and J by 2 bases, and 10 bases separated the two germline ends. The germline gives CDR1 SGHTS, CDR2 YDEGEE. The CDR3 spells CASSTGQNYGYTF. The DNA of the CDR3 is TGTGCCAGCAGTACCGGACAAAACTATGGCTACACCTTC. The whole variable domain, remainder taken from reference TRBV5-8 and TRBJ1-2, is EAGVTQSPTHLIKTRGQQATLRCSPISGHTSVYWYQQALGLGLQFLLWYDEGEERNRGNFPPRFSGRQFPNYSSELNVNALELEDSALYLCASSTGQNYGYTFGSGTRLTVV.